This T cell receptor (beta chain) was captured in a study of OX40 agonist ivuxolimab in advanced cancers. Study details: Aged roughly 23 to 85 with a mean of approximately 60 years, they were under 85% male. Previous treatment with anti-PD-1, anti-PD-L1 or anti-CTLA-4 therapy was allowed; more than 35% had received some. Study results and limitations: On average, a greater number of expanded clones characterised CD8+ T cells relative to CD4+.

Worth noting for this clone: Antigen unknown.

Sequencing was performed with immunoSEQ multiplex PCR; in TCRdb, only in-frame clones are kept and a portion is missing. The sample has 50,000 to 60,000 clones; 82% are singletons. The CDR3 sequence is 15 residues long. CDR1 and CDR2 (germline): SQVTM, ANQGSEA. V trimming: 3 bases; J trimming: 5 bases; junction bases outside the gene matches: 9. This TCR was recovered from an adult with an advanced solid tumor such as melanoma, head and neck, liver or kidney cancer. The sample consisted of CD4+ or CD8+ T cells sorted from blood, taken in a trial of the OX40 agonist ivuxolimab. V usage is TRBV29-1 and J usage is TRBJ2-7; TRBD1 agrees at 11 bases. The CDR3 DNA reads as TGCAGCGTTGAGACCCGGGACAGGGGGTTCCACGAGCAGTACTTC. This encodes CSVETRDRGFHEQYF.